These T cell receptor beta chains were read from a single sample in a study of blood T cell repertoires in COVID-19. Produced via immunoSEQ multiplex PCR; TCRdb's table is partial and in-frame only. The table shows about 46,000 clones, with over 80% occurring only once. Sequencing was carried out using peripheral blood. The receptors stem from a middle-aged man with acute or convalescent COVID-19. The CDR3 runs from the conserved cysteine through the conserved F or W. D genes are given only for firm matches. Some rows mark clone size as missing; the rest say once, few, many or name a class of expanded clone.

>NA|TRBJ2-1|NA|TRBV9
CASSGGVEDFLDEQFF
TGTGCCAGCAGCGGGGGGGTTGAAGACTTTCTGGATGAGCAGTTCTTC
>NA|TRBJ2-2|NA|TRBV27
CASTSWVGVDTGELFF
TGTGCCAGCACCTCGTGGGTAGGGGTGGACACCGGGGAGCTGTTTTTT
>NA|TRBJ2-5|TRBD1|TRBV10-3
CAISPGQGRYQETQYF
TGTGCCATCAGTCCCGGACAGGGGAGGTACCAAGAGACCCAGTACTTC
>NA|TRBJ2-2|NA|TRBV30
CAWSDSATNTGELFF
TGTGCCTGGAGTGATAGCGCTACGAACACCGGGGAGCTGTTTTTT
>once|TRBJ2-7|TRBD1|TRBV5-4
CASSFTGTGPYEQYF
TGTGCCAGCAGCTTCACCGGGACAGGCCCCTACGAGCAGTACTTC
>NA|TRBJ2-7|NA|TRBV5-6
CASSLEGSFGSSYEQYF
TGTGCCAGCAGCTTGGAGGGGTCCTTCGGGAGCTCCTACGAGCAGTACTTC
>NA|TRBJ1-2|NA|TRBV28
CASSWAWRGSYGYTF
TGTGCCAGCAGTTGGGCTTGGCGGGGATCCTATGGCTACACCTTC
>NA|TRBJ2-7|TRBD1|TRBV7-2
CASSSGQNSYEQYF
TGTGCCAGCAGCTCGGGACAGAACTCCTACGAGCAGTACTTC
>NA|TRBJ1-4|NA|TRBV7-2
CASSLVPGEIEKLFF
TGTGCCAGCAGCTTAGTACCGGGAGAGATTGAAAAACTGTTTTTT
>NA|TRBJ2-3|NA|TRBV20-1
CSASTQNTQYF
TGCAGTGCTAGTACCCAGAATACGCAGTATTTT
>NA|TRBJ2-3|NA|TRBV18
CASSPWGYSDTQYF
TGTGCCAGCTCACCGTGGGGCTACTCCGATACGCAGTATTTT
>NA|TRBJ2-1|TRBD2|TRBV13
CASSKTSGDNEQFF
TGTGCCAGCAGCAAGACTAGCGGGGACAATGAGCAGTTCTTC
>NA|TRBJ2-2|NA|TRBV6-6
CASSYLGRGRDGELFF
TGTGCCAGCAGTTACTTAGGCAGGGGCCGAGACGGGGAGCTGTTTTTT
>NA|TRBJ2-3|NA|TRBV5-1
CASSLLAPSTDTQYF
TGCGCCAGCAGCTTGCTAGCGCCTAGCACAGATACGCAGTATTTT
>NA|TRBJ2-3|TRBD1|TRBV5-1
CASSEPGQLADTQYF
TGCGCCAGCAGCGAACCGGGACAGTTAGCAGATACGCAGTATTTT
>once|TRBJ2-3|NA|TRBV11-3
CASSLGRGSDTQYF
TGTGCCAGCAGCCTGGGTCGGGGATCAGATACGCAGTATTTT
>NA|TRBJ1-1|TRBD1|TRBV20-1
CSASTGSEAFF
TGCAGTGCGTCGACAGGGTCTGAAGCTTTCTTT
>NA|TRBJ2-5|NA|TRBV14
CASSQDSAKHRTQYF
TGTGCCAGCAGCCAAGATTCCGCCAAGCATAGGACCCAGTACTTC
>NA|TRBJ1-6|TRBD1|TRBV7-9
CASSLRTGEGSYNSPLHF
TGTGCCAGCAGCCTAAGGACAGGGGAAGGTTCCTATAATTCACCCCTCCACTTT
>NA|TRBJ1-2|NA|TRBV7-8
CASSFSNNYGYTF
TGTGCCAGCAGCTTTAGCAATAACTATGGCTACACCTTC
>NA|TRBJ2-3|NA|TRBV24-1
CATSDTMGALGDTQYF
TGTGCCACCAGTGATACAATGGGGGCGCTTGGAGATACGCAGTATTTT
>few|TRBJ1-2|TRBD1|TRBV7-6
CASSPTTGLGIYGYTF
TGTGCCAGCAGCCCAACGACAGGGTTGGGGATCTATGGCTACACCTTC
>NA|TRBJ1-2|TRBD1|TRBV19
CASSRQGRDYGYTF
TGTGCCAGTAGTAGACAGGGTAGGGACTATGGCTACACCTTC
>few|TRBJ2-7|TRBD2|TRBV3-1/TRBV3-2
CASSQTIAGGNSYEQYF
TGTGCCAGCAGCCAAACCATAGCGGGGGGGAACTCCTACGAGCAGTACTTC
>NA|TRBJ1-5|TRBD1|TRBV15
CATSRTRTGINQPQHF
TGTGCCACCAGCAGGACCCGGACAGGTATCAATCAGCCCCAGCATTTT
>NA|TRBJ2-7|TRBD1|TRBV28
CASSLSRDRATSYEQYF
TGTGCCAGCAGTTTAAGCCGGGACAGGGCTACCTCCTACGAGCAGTACTTC
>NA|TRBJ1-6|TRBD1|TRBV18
CASSPEVQGDSPLHF
TGTGCCAGCTCACCAGAGGTTCAGGGGGATTCACCCCTCCACTTT
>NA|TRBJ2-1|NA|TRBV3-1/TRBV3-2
CASSLLGRPTNEQFF
TGTGCCAGCAGCCTCTTGGGCAGGCCTACGAATGAGCAGTTCTTC
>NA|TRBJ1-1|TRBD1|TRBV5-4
CASSSGQGARGNTEAFF
TGTGCCAGCAGCTCGGGACAGGGGGCGCGGGGGAACACTGAAGCTTTCTTT
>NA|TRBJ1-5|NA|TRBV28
CASRTGGGGNQPQHF
TGTGCCAGCAGGACCGGGGGGGGAGGCAATCAGCCCCAGCATTTT
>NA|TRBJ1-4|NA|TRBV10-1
CASSVAGPTNEKLFF
TGCGCCAGCAGTGTTGCGGGCCCCACTAATGAAAAACTGTTTTTT
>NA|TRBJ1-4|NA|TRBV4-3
CASSQVDRPTNEKLFF
TGCGCCAGCAGCCAAGTCGACAGACCAACTAATGAAAAACTGTTTTTT
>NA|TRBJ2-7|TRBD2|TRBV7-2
CASSFPASGGPKQYF
TGTGCCAGCAGCTTTCCGGCTAGCGGGGGGCCAAAGCAGTACTTC
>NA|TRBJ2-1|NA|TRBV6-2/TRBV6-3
CASSGLGGHNEQFF
TGTGCCAGCAGTGGCTTGGGGGGTCACAATGAGCAGTTCTTC
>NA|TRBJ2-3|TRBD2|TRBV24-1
CATSESGTTDTQYF
TGTGCCACCAGTGAAAGCGGGACCACAGATACGCAGTATTTT
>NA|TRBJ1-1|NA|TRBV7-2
CASSFRDNEKAFF
TGTGCCAGCAGCTTCCGGGATAACGAGAAAGCTTTCTTT
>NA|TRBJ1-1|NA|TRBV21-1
CASSITGGDTEAFF
TGTGCCAGCAGCATCACAGGGGGCGACACTGAAGCTTTCTTT
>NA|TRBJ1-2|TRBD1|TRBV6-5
CASSGQGGFNYGYTF
TGTGCCAGCAGCGGACAGGGAGGCTTTAACTATGGCTACACCTTC
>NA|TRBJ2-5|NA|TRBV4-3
CASSQDLESTAQYF
TGCGCCAGCAGCCAAGATTTAGAATCAACTGCCCAGTACTTC
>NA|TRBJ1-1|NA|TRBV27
CAGKSRNTEAFF
TGTGCCGGCAAGTCTAGGAACACTGAAGCTTTCTTT
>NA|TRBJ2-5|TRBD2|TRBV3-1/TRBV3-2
CASSHGTRGETQYF
TGTGCCAGCAGCCACGGGACTAGAGGAGAGACCCAGTACTTC
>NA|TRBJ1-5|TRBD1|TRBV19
CASRQGGQPQHF
TGTGCCAGCAGACAGGGTGGTCAGCCCCAGCATTTT
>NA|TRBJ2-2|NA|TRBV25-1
CASSGGYTGELFF
TGTGCCAGCAGTGGCGGTTACACCGGGGAGCTGTTTTTT
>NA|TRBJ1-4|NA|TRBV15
CATSGQGGTNEKLFF
TGTGCCACCAGCGGCCAAGGGGGAACTAATGAAAAACTGTTTTTT
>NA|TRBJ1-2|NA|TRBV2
CASSDRGGGGYTF
TGTGCCAGCAGTGACCGCGGGGGGGGTGGCTACACCTTC